One T cell receptor beta chain is described in this entry. What it binds is unknown. TCRdb re-called the 5' RACE reads through MiXCR, storing one row per CDR3 protein. The table includes around 430,000 distinct CDR3 sequences, about 15% detected once. These data belong to a study of CD8 T cells in ankylosing spondylitis. Overall study findings and caveats: Disease-linked clones proved CD8+ and comparatively uncommon in peripheral blood. Matched ankylosing spondylitis synovial fluid reportedly contained a significantly enriched population of disease-linked clones. A TCR beta motif made of several highly homologous variants seemed typical of ankylosing spondylitis blood.

This CDR3 is built from 13 residues. V was pared by 3 bases and J by 6 bases, with 6 bases between. Looked up from germline, CDR1 is ENHRY and CDR2 is SYGVKD. The chain employs TRBV10-3 and TRBJ1-6; D is undetermined. The sample comprised blood, either unsorted or a sorted T cell fraction (not recorded which). This TCR derives from a male donor with ankylosing spondylitis. The CDR3 reads CAISDQVNSPLHF. CDR3 bases: TGTGCCATCAGTGATCAGGTTAATTCACCCCTCCACTTT.